These 25 T cell receptor beta chains came from one sample sequenced in a study of read filtering for tumor transcriptome and immune sequencing (dated by TCRdb to the early 2020s). Instrument used: Illumina HiSeq 4000. TCR libraries were built from approximately 400 ng RNA with the Immunoverse kit, using molecular barcoded adaptors covering alpha/delta and beta/gamma chains. TCRdb trimmed the raw reads at Q25, called clones with MiXCR and kept productive beta chains. When rows share a CDR3 protein, they turn into one entry using the most common DNA and genes. The sample table records approximately 62,000 distinct CDR3 sequences; around 20% of these occur just once. Roughly a tenth of the sample is taken by the ten largest. Sequencing was performed on a population of CD138-negative cells sorted from bone marrow. The sample's cell subset or site, from its label and the paper: bone marrow mononuclear cells depleted of CD138+ plasma/myeloma cells by negative magnetic selection. The receptors stem from a donor at least 40 years old with multiple myeloma.

This clonotype came up many times. This chain connects TRBV19 to TRBJ1-5; D call uncertain. Trimming pared 2 bases from V and 2 bases from J, leaving 10 bases between. The germline V gene encodes CDR1 LNHDA and CDR2 SQIVND (reference sequence). The CDR3 loop spans 15 amino acids. The CDR3 nucleotides are TGTGCCAGTAGTATAAGTCCCGAAGGCAATCAGCCCCAGCATTTT. Protein product: CASSISPEGNQPQHF.

In the case of this clonotype: This sequence may be a read error, since a much larger clone differs from it by one base. Because it lacks the conserved phenylalanine or tryptophan at the end, this CDR3 is likely a read error. This chain links TRBV5-1 with TRBJ2-5; D not resolved. The CDR3 is made up of 14 amino acids. V lost 0 bases to trimming and J lost 2 bases, with 8 bases between them. Looked up from germline, CDR1 is SGHRS and CDR2 is YFSETQ. For the CDR3, the DNA is TGCGCCAGCAGCTTGGCCCCACCGCAAGAGACCCAGTACCTC. Translating it yields CASSLAPPQETQYL.

Sample share makes this clonotype medium-sized. The CDR3, as DNA: TGTGCCAGCAGTTCCAGGACTAGCGGCTTCAATGAGCAGTTCTTC. It yields the protein CASSSRTSGFNEQFF. The rearrangement uses TRBV6-2 or TRBV6-3 and TRBJ2-1; TRBD2 matches 10 bases. This CDR3 is 15 amino acids long. The ends lost 4 bases at V and 6 bases at J; junction bases unmatched: 6. Germline V lookup: CDR1 MNHEY, CDR2 SVGEGT.

This clonotype was recorded at least ten times. The chain employs TRBV14 and TRBJ2-7; 13 bases fit TRBD2. From germline, CDR1 is SGHDN and CDR2 FVKESK. J lost 2 bases, V lost 4 bases, and 8 bases had no gene match. The CDR3 runs to 17 residues. Here the CDR3 DNA reads TGTGCCAGCAGCCCGGGACTAGCGGGGTCGTGGCCCTACGAGCAGTACTTC. Amino acid sequence: CASSPGLAGSWPYEQYF.

The rearrangement links TRBV28 to TRBJ2-7; weak D call: TRBD1 (5 bases). Germline V CDR1 and CDR2: MDHEN, SYDVKM. V lost 5 bases, J lost 4 bases, and 15 bases lay in between. The CDR3 is 14 residues long. The CDR3: CASSHRMTAYEQYF. The CDR3 nucleotides are TGTGCCAGCAGTCATCGGATGACAGCTTACGAGCAGTACTTC.

Concerning this clonotype itself: One end of the junction varies from germline; a read error may be responsible. The V call is TRBV11-3, the J call TRBJ2-2, with D possibly matching TRBD1 (6 bases). The CDR3 runs 15 residues. Germline V gene data show CDR1 as SGHNT and CDR2 as YENEEA. The CDR3 here is CASSPLRGNTGELSF. CDR3 nucleotides: TGTGCCAGCAGCCCACTCAGGGGAAACACCGGGGAGCTGTCTTTC.

In its sample, this clonotype was seen a few times. The rearrangement uses TRBV19 and TRBJ1-2, with D maybe TRBD1 (5 bases). V dropped 2 bases and J dropped 4 bases, with 8 bases sitting between them. Germline lookup yields CDR1 LNHDA and CDR2 SQIVND (reference sequence). CDR3 length: 13 amino acids. CDR3 in amino acids: CASSIQGGYGYTF. The CDR3 DNA reads as TGTGCCAGTAGTATACAGGGAGGCTATGGCTACACCTTC.

The table lists this clonotype with many counts. The chain joins TRBV20-1 to TRBJ2-2; 10 bases are a match to TRBD2. The CDR3 consists of 14 residues. Germline CDR1 reads DFQATT; CDR2 reads SNEGSKA (reference sequence). V trimming: 4 bases; J trimming: 5 bases; junction bases outside the gene matches: 4. The chain's CDR3 is CSAIVAGGTGELFF. The CDR3 nucleotides read TGCAGTGCTATCGTAGCGGGGGGTACCGGGGAGCTGTTTTTT.

In this sample, this clonotype turned up many times. The rearrangement uses TRBV7-9 and TRBJ1-1; no clear D. Germline CDR1 SEHNR, CDR2 FQNEAQ (reference sequence). V was clipped by 7 bases and J by 3 bases, with 18 bases between them. CDR3 length: 15 amino acids. This CDR3 reads CASTEYLGRYTEAFF. The DNA for the CDR3 is TGTGCCAGCACCGAGTATCTGGGCCGGTACACTGAAGCTTTCTTT. Combining the CDR3 with reference TRBV7-9 and TRBJ1-1 gives the whole variable domain DTGVSQNPRHKITKRGQNVTFRCDPISEHNRLYWYRQTLGQGPEFLTYFQNEAQLEKSRLLSDRFSAERPKGSFSTLEIQRTEQGDSAMYLCASTEYLGRYTEAFFGQGTRLTVV.

This clonotype was seen ten or more times. J is TRBJ2-1 and V is TRBV20-1; tentative D call: TRBD1 (6 bases). Trimming shortened V by 5 bases and J by 6 bases, and 14 bases separated the two germline ends. The germline CDR1 and CDR2 sequences are DFQATT and SNEGSKA (reference sequence). The CDR3 contains 13 residues. CDR3 in amino acids: CSAAPQGRNEQFF. CDR3 DNA: TGCAGTGCTGCCCCACAGGGTCGCAATGAGCAGTTCTTC.

In this sample, this clonotype turned up many times. V is TRBV6-2 or TRBV6-3 and J is TRBJ1-2; the D gene is possibly TRBD1 (6 bases). Looked up from germline, CDR1 is MNHEY and CDR2 is SVGEGT. V lost 4 bases, J lost 4 bases, and 7 bases lay in between. The CDR3 is 12 amino acids. CDR3 protein: CASSWTVYGYTF. Here the CDR3 DNA reads TGTGCCAGCAGTTGGACAGTCTATGGCTACACCTTC.

This clonotype was counted ten times or more. The J gene is TRBJ2-5, the V gene TRBV20-1; a possible D gene is TRBD2 (5 bases). CDR1 DFQATT and CDR2 SNEGSKA come from the germline V gene (reference sequence). The CDR3 consists of 12 residues. The V end was cut by 6 bases, the J end by 3 bases, with 11 bases between. CDR3 sequence reads: CSASTREETQYF. In DNA form, the CDR3 reads TGCAGTGCCAGTACTAGGGAAGAGACCCAGTACTTC.

Ten or more counts support this clonotype. The CDR3 nucleotides are TGTGCCAGTAGTCGTGGACAGGGGGACACAGATACGCAGTATTTT. This sequence encodes CASSRGQGDTDTQYF. The chain joins TRBV19 to TRBJ2-3; 10 nucleotides match TRBD1. The germline gives CDR1 LNHDA, CDR2 SQIVND (reference sequence). Germline trimming cut 5 bases from V and 2 bases from J; bases unmatched to any gene: 4. This CDR3 is built from 15 residues.

This clonotype has ten or more counts. The chain carries TRBV15 and TRBJ2-5; D might be TRBD2 (6 bases). The CDR3 consists of 14 residues. CDR1 LNHNV and CDR2 YYDKDF come from the germline V gene (reference sequence). Trimming cost V 3 bases and J 0 bases, with 8 bases left between them. CDR3 sequence: CATSSGTYQETQYF. The CDR3 bases are TGTGCCACCAGCAGCGGGACTTACCAAGAGACCCAGTACTTC.

This clonotype was detected ten times or more. The chain joins TRBV20-1 to TRBJ2-7; 7 positions agree with TRBD1. J gave up 4 bases and V 0 bases, and 9 bases lay outside the gene matches. This CDR3 region has 15 residues. CDR1 is DFQATT, CDR2 SNEGSKA, per germline (reference sequence). In nucleotides, the CDR3 is TGCAGTGCTAGAGATGTGACAGGGCTATTATACGAGCAGTACTTC. This codes for CSARDVTGLLYEQYF.

The chain employs TRBV28 and TRBJ2-2; 9 bases are shared with TRBD2. Germline V gene lookup returns CDR1 MDHEN and CDR2 SYDVKM. The CDR3 has 16 amino acids. Unmatched junction bases numbered 9, after V lost 5 bases and J lost 5 bases. CDR3 protein: CASSPAGLAGTGELFF. The CDR3 DNA reads TGTGCCAGCAGTCCCGCAGGGCTAGCGGGAACCGGGGAGCTGTTTTTT.

Details on this clonotype: The junction and the germline gene differ at one end; a read error may be behind it. CDR3 sequence reads: CASSSDIPSFNEQFF. For the CDR3, the DNA is TGTGCCAGCAGCTCCGACATCCCCTCCTTCAATGAGCAGTTCTTC. The genes are TRBV9 and TRBJ2-1, with D uncertain. The germline gives CDR1 SGDLS, CDR2 YYNGEE. The CDR3 has 15 amino acids. The full variable domain, rest sourced from reference TRBV9 and TRBJ2-1, is DSGVTQTPKHLITATGQRVTLRCSPRSGDLSVYWYQQSLDQGLQFLIQYYNGEERAKGNILERFSAQQFPDLHSELNLSSLELGDSALYFCASSSDIPSFNEQFFGPGTRLTVL.

About this clonotype: This sequence is one base from a far larger clone and is likely a read error. The V and J genes are TRBV6-6 and TRBJ2-1; D not resolved. The CDR3 is 14 residues long. CDR1 and CDR2 from the germline V gene are MNHNY and SVGAGI (reference sequence). V lost 6 bases and J lost 8, with 17 bases in between. Here the CDR3 DNA reads TGTGCCAGCAGCTTATCGCCCCCGGACGATGAGCAGTTCTTC. It is translated as CASSLSPPDDEQFF.

Concerning this clonotype: This sequence may be a read error, since a much larger clone differs from it by one base. The gene calls are TRBV29-1 and TRBJ2-1; D remains ambiguous. Per the germline V gene, CDR1 is SQVTM and CDR2 is ANQGSEA. CDR3 length: 14 residues. The CDR3 DNA is TGCAGCGGAAAAAGAACCGGCTCCCACAATGAGCAGTTCTTC. Translated: CSGKRTGSHNEQFF.

Ten or more counts support this clonotype. CDR3 in amino acids: CASSQVGEQYF. For the CDR3, the DNA is TGTGCCAGCAGCCAAGTGGGTGAGCAGTACTTC. V and J are TRBV3-1 and TRBJ2-7, with D uncertain. The V end lost 1 base, the J end lost 7 bases, and 5 bases lay between the germline ends. There are 11 residues in the CDR3. CDR1 and CDR2 (germline): LGHDT, YNNKEL (reference sequence).

The sample holds many counts of this clonotype. This chain links TRBV3-1 with TRBJ2-2; 9 nucleotides match TRBD1. After removal of 6 bases from V and 6 bases from J, the junction contained 8 bases not matched to a gene. This CDR3 comprises 15 residues. CDR1 is LGHDT and CDR2 is YNNKEL in the germline V gene (reference sequence). The CDR3 reads CASRRSGQGAGELFF. CDR3 DNA sequence: TGTGCCAGCAGACGCTCGGGACAGGGAGCCGGGGAGCTGTTTTTT. The full variable domain, its missing parts supplied by reference TRBV3-1 and TRBJ2-2, is DTAVSQTPKYLVTQMGNDKSIKCEQNLGHDTMYWYKQDSKKFLKIMFSYNNKELIINETVPNRFSPKSPDKAHLNLHINSLELGDSAVYFCASRRSGQGAGELFFGEGSRLTVL.

The J gene is TRBJ2-3, the V gene TRBV20-1; D gene unclear. The length of the CDR3 is 11 residues. V lost 7 bases, J lost 2 bases, and 7 bases lay in between. Germline assignment: CDR1 DFQATT and CDR2 SNEGSKA (reference sequence). Here the CDR3 DNA reads TGCAGTGTAGCACTCACAGATACGCAGTATTTT. This sequence encodes CSVALTDTQYF.

This clonotype was observed a few times. The rearrangement links TRBV10-3 to TRBJ2-4, with 10 nucleotides matching TRBD1. Germline CDR1 is ENHRY and CDR2 is SYGVKD. V trimming: 5 bases; J trimming: 6 bases; junction bases outside the gene matches: 7. This CDR3 is 15 amino acids long. The CDR3 loop reads CAISQGDRGGNIQYF. The CDR3 bases are TGTGCCATCAGTCAGGGGGACAGGGGAGGAAACATTCAGTACTTC.

This clonotype occurred many times. The chain recombines TRBV7-6 with TRBJ1-1; TRBD1 matches at 7 bases. Germline V gene data show CDR1 as SGHVS and CDR2 as FNYEAQ. The CDR3 sequence is 14 residues long. Losses at the gene ends were 5 bases for V and 4 bases for J; bases not matched to a gene: 7. The CDR3 loop is CASSIGQVATEAFF. The CDR3 region has the DNA TGTGCCAGCAGCATAGGACAGGTTGCCACTGAAGCTTTCTTT.

This clonotype has at least ten counts. The chain couples TRBV6-1 to TRBJ2-3; 7 bases are shared with TRBD2. Germline CDR1 MNHNS, CDR2 SASEGT. This CDR3 spans 17 amino acids. The DNA for the CDR3 is TGTGCGACTAAGATCCACACTAGCGCGGGCAGCACAGATACGCAGTATTTT. Translation gives CATKIHTSAGSTDTQYF.